The 14 T cell receptor beta chains listed next were all sequenced from one sample in a study of shared clonotypes between healthy human individuals. Data came from immunoSEQ multiplex PCR; TCRdb stores just in-frame clones and leaves some out. The sample has a few million clones; over 85% are singletons. The source material was naive CD4+ T cells sorted from blood. Subset indicated: CD45RA+ positively selected. Receptor source: a man between 18 and 29 years old in good health.

This clone is a singleton in its sample. The rearrangement joins TRBV28 to TRBJ2-1; TRBD1 is a possible D gene (5 bases). This CDR3 is built from 16 residues. Germline V gene sequence: CDR1 MDHEN, CDR2 SYDVKM. V gave up 4 bases and J gave up 5 bases, with 18 bases separating them. CDR3 DNA sequence: TGTGCCAGCAGTTCCCAGGGTAATCGTATCCACAATGAGCAGTTCTTC. Translation gives CASSSQGNRIHNEQFF. The full variable domain, completed using reference TRBV28 and TRBJ2-1, is DVKVTQSSRYLVKRTGEKVFLECVQDMDHENMFWYRQDPGLGLRLIYFSYDVKMKEKGDIPEGYSVSREKKERFSLILESASTNQTSMYLCASSSQGNRIHNEQFFGPGTRLTVL.

Only one count was recorded for this clone. The chain employs TRBV10-2 and TRBJ2-1, with TRBD2 matching 8 bases. The junction had 10 bases not matched to a gene; V was cut back by 3 bases and J by 3 bases. Germline loops: CDR1 WSHSY, CDR2 SAAADI. This CDR3 has 17 amino acids. As DNA, the CDR3 is TGCGCCAGCAGTGACCCTACTGGGACTAGGAGCTACAATGAGCAGTTCTTC. Its translation: CASSDPTGTRSYNEQFF.

This sequence joins TRBV5-5 and TRBJ2-1; D call uncertain. The V and J ends lost 0 bases and 8 bases respectively, with 9 bases between them. This CDR3 comprises 13 residues. Germline CDR1 is SGHKS and CDR2 is YYEKEE (reference sequence). The CDR3: CASSLDLIYEQFF. Written as DNA, the CDR3 is TGTGCCAGCAGCTTGGACCTAATCTATGAGCAGTTCTTC.

The chain recombines TRBV7-8 with TRBJ1-3, with 7 positions matching TRBD1. V gave up 5 bases and J gave up 4 bases; unmatched junction bases: 8. The CDR3 consists of 15 residues. CDR1 is SGHVS and CDR2 is FQNEAQ in the germline V gene. The CDR3 spells CASSPEGGAGNTIYF. In nucleotides, the CDR3 is TGTGCCAGCAGCCCAGAAGGGGGCGCCGGAAACACCATATATTTT. Filled out from reference TRBV7-8 and TRBJ1-3, the complete variable domain reads GAGVSQSPRYKVAKRGQDVALRCDPISGHVSLFWYQQALGQGPEFLTYFQNEAQLDKSGLPSDRFFAERPEGSVSTLKIQRTQQEDSAVYLCASSPEGGAGNTIYFGEGSWLTVV.

The V gene is TRBV5-4, the J gene TRBJ1-5; D is undetermined. This CDR3 is built from 15 residues. Germline CDR1 reads SGHNT; CDR2 reads YYREEE (reference sequence). V was shortened by 4 bases and J by 0 bases, with 11 bases between the two germline ends. The CDR3 sequence: CASSLDPYSNQPQHF. DNA for the CDR3: TGTGCCAGCAGCCTGGACCCGTATAGCAATCAGCCCCAGCATTTT.

The chain combines TRBV10-3 with TRBJ2-5; 7 bases match TRBD2. Unmatched junction bases numbered 6, after V lost 0 bases and J lost 5 bases. The CDR3 covers 15 residues. From germline, CDR1 is ENHRY and CDR2 SYGVKD. CDR3 in DNA: TGTGCCATCAGTGAGTCGGGAGGGCTAGCTGAGACCCAGTACTTC. Its translation: CAISESGGLAETQYF.

The chain joins TRBV18 to TRBJ1-6; tentatively, D is TRBD1 (5 bases). Trimming shortened V by 3 bases and J by 6 bases, and 15 bases separated the two germline ends. The CDR3 extends over 16 amino acids. The germline CDR1 and CDR2 sequences are KGHSH and LQKENI. The CDR3 bases are TGTGCCAGCTCACCCCAAGTGCAGGGAGGTAATTCACCCCTCCACTTT. Its protein is CASSPQVQGGNSPLHF.

The V gene is TRBV19, the J gene TRBJ2-6; 9 bases map to TRBD2. V lost 5 bases and J lost 0; bases outside the gene matches: 2. This CDR3 comprises 16 residues. Germline values: CDR1 LNHDA, CDR2 SQIVND (reference sequence). The CDR3: CASSVSGSSGANVLTF. CDR3 DNA sequence: TGTGCCAGTAGTGTTAGCGGGAGCTCTGGGGCCAACGTCCTGACTTTC.

The chain is built from TRBV6-5 and TRBJ1-1; D uncertain. V shed 2 bases and J shed 4 bases, with 8 bases lying between them. The CDR3 extends over 13 amino acids. CDR1 MNHEY and CDR2 SVGAGI come from the germline V gene. The CDR3 coding sequence is TGTGCCAGCAGTTACGGGTTATCCACTGAAGCTTTCTTT. This encodes CASSYGLSTEAFF.

The gene calls are TRBV25-1 and TRBJ1-2; possibly TRBD1 for D (6 bases). The CDR3 is made up of 16 amino acids. The V gene lost 5 bases and the J gene lost 2 bases, with 18 bases spanning the gap. Germline CDR1 is MGHDK and CDR2 is SYGVNS. The CDR3: CASSPPWGGKNYGYTF. DNA for the CDR3: TGTGCCAGCAGTCCACCCTGGGGGGGCAAGAACTATGGCTACACCTTC.

In this sample, this clone turned up once. The chain uses TRBV28 and TRBJ1-1; the D is unclear. The CDR3 is 15 amino acids. V lost 7 bases, J lost 0 bases, and 15 bases lay in between. Germline V gene lookup returns CDR1 MDHEN and CDR2 SYDVKM. Here the CDR3 reads CASIGTDLMNTEAFF. In DNA, the CDR3 is TGTGCCAGCATAGGTACGGATCTCATGAACACTGAAGCTTTCTTT.

V usage is TRBV9 and J usage is TRBJ2-3; 8 positions match TRBD2. V gave up 4 bases and J gave up 0 bases; unmatched junction bases: 4. Germline CDR1 is SGDLS and CDR2 is YYNGEE. The CDR3 has 15 residues. CDR3 sequence reads: CASSSSGVSTDTQYF. The CDR3 DNA is TGTGCCAGCAGCAGTAGCGGGGTCAGCACAGATACGCAGTATTTT.

The chain employs TRBV7-9 and TRBJ1-1; 9 nucleotides match TRBD1. Germline V gives CDR1 SEHNR, CDR2 FQNEAQ (reference sequence). V shed 5 bases, J shed 3 bases, and the junction held 7 bases outside the gene matches. The CDR3 is 15 amino acids. Here the CDR3 DNA reads TGTGCCAGCAGCCCAGGGACAGGGAGAGACACTGAAGCTTTCTTT. Translating it yields CASSPGTGRDTEAFF.

The V call is TRBV19, the J call TRBJ2-2; maybe TRBD1 (6 bases). The CDR3 has 14 residues. Trimming shortened V by 3 bases and J by 7 bases, and 12 bases separated the two germline ends. Looked up from germline, CDR1 is LNHDA and CDR2 is SQIVND (reference sequence). The CDR3 nucleotides read TGTGCCAGTAGTATCCGGCAGGGGTACGGGGAGCTGTTTTTT. This codes for CASSIRQGYGELFF.